Sequencing of this TCR beta chain was carried out in a study of T cells in Graves' hyperthyroidism and ophthalmopathy. Patients were aged 18 to 65, had disease duration under 2 months, and had newly diagnosed hyperthyroidism. Over 9 ml of fresh peripheral blood supplied the PBMCs. This clonotype was observed many times. The antigen remains unidentified. RNA transcripts gave rise to amplified TCR beta CDR3 regions. HTBI primers were the set used in a first-round RT-PCR of the TCR CDR3. Each CDR3 protein gets one entry after TCRdb re-called the multiplex PCR reads with MiXCR. Among under 350,000 distinct CDR3 sequences listed, 18% were seen once. This CDR3 is built from 17 residues. The V gene's germline CDR1 is SGHRS and CDR2 YFSETQ. V dropped 0 bases and J dropped 5; count of bases not matched to a gene: 9. General study findings and limits: By a 13 V-J model, ophthalmopathy was set apart from stable hyperthyroidism. Blood also carried most thyroid clonotypes expanded above 0.001.

The chain joins TRBV5-1 to TRBJ2-1, with 9 bases that match TRBD2. This receptor was taken from a woman in her 50s with Graves' hyperthyroidism. The sample was blood. The CDR3 DNA is TGCGCCAGCAGCTTGGCGGGGCTAGCGGGACGCGACAATGAGCAGTTCTTC. Its translation is CASSLAGLAGRDNEQFF.